The 28 T cell receptor beta chains below all came from one sample that was sequenced in a study of blood T cell repertoires in COVID-19. Clones were sequenced by immunoSEQ multiplex PCR, and TCRdb holds only the in-frame ones, with some missing. The table lists approximately 180,000 clones, 75% to 90% of them singletons. The sample taken for sequencing was PBMCs or T cells enriched from blood (not recorded which). The receptors were sampled from a woman aged 35 to 49 with acute COVID-19.

The CDR3 region has the DNA TGTGCCAGCAGTTTGACAGGGGAAAGGGGTCAGCCCCAGCATTTT. The encoded protein is CASSLTGERGQPQHF. The chain carries TRBV6-2 or TRBV6-3 and TRBJ1-5; TRBD1 matches at 8 bases. The CDR3 has 15 residues. Germline CDR1 and CDR2: MNHEY and SVGEGT. J lost 6 bases, V lost 4 bases, and 8 bases had no gene match.

This clone was counted a single time. This rearrangement joins TRBV7-8 to TRBJ2-1, with a tentative D call TRBD2 (6 bases). CDR3 length: 16 residues. Trimming took off 4 bases at V and 4 bases at J, with 17 bases between the two ends. Looked up from germline, CDR1 is SGHVS and CDR2 is FQNEAQ. The CDR3 nucleotides read TGTGCCAGCAGCTCCCCAGCGCGGGACCGATACAATGAGCAGTTCTTC. This codes for CASSSPARDRYNEQFF.

The chain has TRBV7-9 and TRBJ2-1, with D tentatively TRBD2 (6 bases). The germline V gene has CDR1 SEHNR and CDR2 FQNEAQ (reference sequence). The CDR3 spans 16 residues. V shed 1 base and J shed 4 bases, with 14 bases lying between them. In DNA, the CDR3 is TGTGCCAGCAGCTTAGTTACTAGCTCCCAGTACAATGAGCAGTTCTTC. Protein product: CASSLVTSSQYNEQFF.

The CDR3 nucleotides read TGTGCCAGCAGCTACGCCAGGGGTATTGGAGAGACCCAGTACTTC. Its protein is CASSYARGIGETQYF. This chain joins TRBV5-6 and TRBJ2-5; D is perhaps TRBD1 (6 bases). Germline assignment: CDR1 SGHDT and CDR2 YYEEEE. The ends were cut back, 3 bases at V and 4 bases at J, with 16 bases in the middle. CDR3 size: 15 residues. Together with reference TRBV5-6 and TRBJ2-5, the CDR3 gives the full variable domain: DAGVTQSPTHLIKTRGQQVTLRCSPKSGHDTVSWYQQALGQGPQFIFQYYEEEERQRGNFPDRFSGHQFPNYSSELNVNALLLGDSALYLCASSYARGIGETQYFGPGTRLLVL.

This clone was counted a single time. The chain employs TRBV28 and TRBJ2-7; TRBD1 matches 7 bases. Trimming at V came to 3 bases and at J to 6 bases, leaving 17 bases not matched to a gene. The CDR3 consists of 17 residues. Germline values: CDR1 MDHEN, CDR2 SYDVKM. CDR3 protein: CASSLTRNRGYIGEQYF. CDR3 DNA sequence: TGTGCCAGCAGTTTGACCCGGAACAGGGGATATATAGGCGAGCAGTACTTC.

The chain combines TRBV7-8 with TRBJ2-1, with 12 nucleotides matching TRBD1. The germline CDR1 and CDR2 sequences are SGHVS and FQNEAQ. J lost 7 bases, V lost 8 bases, and 9 bases had no gene match. This CDR3 contains 15 residues. The CDR3 nucleotides are TGTGCCAGCGCACCGGGACAGGGGGCAGGGAATGAGCAGTTCTTC. It specifies CASAPGQGAGNEQFF.

This sequence joins TRBV6-5 and TRBJ2-7; TRBD2 might be the D (5 bases). The CDR3 is 16 residues long. Trimming cost V 0 bases and J 1 base, with 13 bases left between them. In germline, CDR1 is MNHEY, CDR2 SVGAGI. CDR3 coding DNA: TGTGCCAGCAGTTACTCGGAGTCCGGGGTTTCCTACGAGCAGTACTTC. It specifies CASSYSESGVSYEQYF.

This clone turned up a few times. The chain combines TRBV6-2 or TRBV6-3 with TRBJ2-2, with 12 bases that match TRBD2. Looked up from germline, CDR1 is MNHEY and CDR2 is SVGEGT. The trim removed 2 bases at V and 5 bases at J, leaving 6 bases unmatched. The CDR3 is made up of 17 amino acids. The CDR3 DNA follows: TGTGCCAGCAGTTACCTGACTAGCGGGAGTATAACCGGGGAGCTGTTTTTT. This sequence encodes CASSYLTSGSITGELFF.

This chain links TRBV6-5 with TRBJ1-2; no clear D gene. Between the trimmed V and J ends, which lost 6 bases and 4 bases, there was a span of 12 bases. Germline CDR1 reads MNHEY; CDR2 reads SVGAGI. There are 13 residues in the CDR3. As DNA, the CDR3 is TGTGCCAGCAGCTACGCAGGCAGCTATGGCTACACCTTC. Translated: CASSYAGSYGYTF.

The V gene is TRBV28, the J gene TRBJ1-5; possibly TRBD1 for D (6 bases). Trimming took off 6 bases at V and 0 bases at J, with 9 bases between the two ends. The CDR3 runs to 14 residues. Germline CDR1 reads MDHEN; CDR2 reads SYDVKM. CDR3 nucleotides: TGTGCCAGCAGAGGGGGGGGTAGCAATCAGCCCCAGCATTTT. It codes for CASRGGGSNQPQHF.

The chain combines TRBV29-1 with TRBJ2-1; D perhaps matches TRBD2 (6 bases). The CDR3 spans 15 residues. Germline-derived CDR1 and CDR2 are SQVTM and ANQGSEA. V was trimmed by 3 bases and J by 5 bases, leaving 17 bases between them. The CDR3 DNA is TGCAGCGTTGATTCGGGACTCCGAAAGAACAATGAGCAGTTCTTC. It is translated as CSVDSGLRKNNEQFF.

J is TRBJ1-1 and V is TRBV28, with D possibly matching TRBD1 (6 bases). The germline gives CDR1 MDHEN, CDR2 SYDVKM. The CDR3 sequence is 14 residues long. V was cut by 5 bases and J by 5 bases, with 15 bases left in between. This CDR3 reads CASSGGEGETEAFF. CDR3 nucleotide sequence: TGTGCCAGCAGTGGGGGGGAGGGGGAAACTGAAGCTTTCTTT.

This chain uses TRBV11-2 with TRBJ2-3, with 8 bases that match TRBD2. Trimming at V came to 3 bases and at J to 6 bases, leaving 11 bases not matched to a gene. CDR1 is SGHAT and CDR2 is FQNNGV in the germline V gene. The CDR3 contains 16 residues. CDR3 DNA: TGTGCCAGCAGCTTGGAGACTAGCGTGGGGCTTGATACGCAGTATTTT. Protein product: CASSLETSVGLDTQYF. The full variable domain, rest sourced from reference TRBV11-2 and TRBJ2-3, is EAGVAQSPRYKIIEKRQSVAFWCNPISGHATLYWYQQILGQGPKLLIQFQNNGVVDDSQLPKDRFSAERLKGVDSTLKIQPAKLEDSAVYLCASSLETSVGLDTQYFGPGTRLTVL.

The V gene is TRBV19, the J gene TRBJ2-1; 11 bases line up with TRBD2. This CDR3 spans 16 amino acids. Germline trimming cut 4 bases from V and 4 bases from J; bases unmatched to any gene: 6. CDR1 is LNHDA and CDR2 is SQIVND in the germline V gene (reference sequence). CDR3 nucleotide sequence: TGTGCCAGTAGTAGCCATAGCGGGGGGGAATACAATGAGCAGTTCTTC. Amino acid sequence: CASSSHSGGEYNEQFF.

The rearrangement joins TRBV3-1 (or the pseudogene TRBV3-2) to TRBJ2-1, with a possible D match to TRBD1 (7 bases). CDR1 LGHDT and CDR2 YNNKEL come from the germline V gene (reference sequence). The length of the CDR3 is 14 residues. The V end was cut by 9 bases, the J end by 0 bases, with 12 bases between. The CDR3 DNA reads as TGTGCCAGTGGGCAGGGGGGCTCCTACAATGAGCAGTTCTTC. As protein: CASGQGGSYNEQFF.

The V call is TRBV7-3, the J call TRBJ2-1; 7 bases line up with TRBD2. This CDR3 has 15 amino acids. V lost 2 bases and J lost 7; bases outside the gene matches: 8. Germline V lookup: CDR1 SGHTA, CDR2 FQGTGA. The CDR3 region is CASSLDLAELNEQFF. CDR3 sequence (DNA): TGTGCCAGCAGCTTAGATCTAGCGGAATTAAATGAGCAGTTCTTC.

The gene calls are TRBV9 and TRBJ2-5; 8 nucleotides agree with TRBD1. Germline-derived CDR1 and CDR2 are SGDLS and YYNGEE. Trimming took 3 bases from V and 4 from J; bases not matched to a gene: 8. The CDR3 has 15 amino acids. Here the CDR3 reads CASSAGQGLIETQYF. The CDR3 nucleotides are TGTGCCAGCAGCGCCGGACAGGGCCTGATAGAGACCCAGTACTTC.

The chain combines TRBV7-6 with TRBJ2-1, with TRBD2 identical over 10 bases. After removal of 5 bases from V and 2 bases from J, the junction contained 3 bases not matched to a gene. The CDR3 is 15 amino acids. The germline gives CDR1 SGHVS, CDR2 FNYEAQ. The CDR3 bases are TGTGCCAGCAGCCCTCTAGCGGGGGCCTACAATGAGCAGTTCTTC. This codes for CASSPLAGAYNEQFF.

Regarding this clone: The same CDR3 also results from other DNA sequences found in this sample. The chain employs TRBV5-1 and TRBJ2-7, with 8 positions matching TRBD1. The CDR3 extends over 14 amino acids. Germline values: CDR1 SGHRS, CDR2 YFSETQ. V shed 0 bases, J shed 4 bases, and the junction held 3 bases outside the gene matches. CDR3 in amino acids: CASSLVQGAYEQYF. Here the CDR3 DNA reads TGCGCCAGCAGCTTGGTTCAGGGGGCGTACGAGCAGTACTTC.

The rearrangement links TRBV21-1 to TRBJ2-1; the table's D call TRBD2 went unverified against the DNA. TRBV21-1 is a recognized pseudogene. CDR3 length equals 21 residues. The CDR3 reads CASTTPGTSGRVEKGYNEQFF. The CDR3, as DNA: TGTGCCAGCACTACCCCGGGGACTAGCGGGAGGGTGGAGAAGGGATACAATGAGCAGTTCTTC.

The rearrangement uses TRBV9 and TRBJ1-2; 8 nucleotides align to TRBD1. The germline gives CDR1 SGDLS, CDR2 YYNGEE. The CDR3 is 16 residues long. Trimming removed 0 bases from V and 5 bases from J; junction bases left unmatched: 9. The DNA of the CDR3 is TGTGCCAGCAGCGTAGTATCTGGGACAGGAGAATATGGCTACACCTTC. This codes for CASSVVSGTGEYGYTF.

This chain connects TRBV5-1 to TRBJ2-5, with D possibly matching TRBD2 (5 bases). This CDR3 is 15 amino acids long. The V gene lost 0 bases and the J gene lost 1 base, with 10 bases spanning the gap. Germline loops: CDR1 SGHRS, CDR2 YFSETQ. The CDR3 DNA reads TGCGCCAGCAGCTTGGCCGCTAGCTCCCAAGAGACCCAGTACTTC. The encoded protein is CASSLAASSQETQYF.

This chain uses TRBV7-2 with TRBJ2-3; D perhaps matches TRBD2 (6 bases). The CDR3 length is 14 residues. Germline CDR1 is SGHTA and CDR2 is FQGNSA. V was pared by 2 bases and J by 5 bases, with 11 bases between. The CDR3 nucleotides read TGTGCCAGCAGCTTAAGCGCGGGGTTAGATACGCAGTATTTT. Its translation: CASSLSAGLDTQYF.

The J gene is TRBJ1-1, the V gene TRBV7-9; a possible D gene is TRBD1 (5 bases). Germline V gene sequence: CDR1 SEHNR, CDR2 FQNEAQ (reference sequence). Trimming took 3 bases from V and 1 from J, leaving 12 bases between them. This CDR3 is 15 amino acids long. CDR3 nucleotides: TGTGCCAGCAGCTTTACGGGTAGGGGGAACACTGAAGCTTTCTTT. This translates into CASSFTGRGNTEAFF. The variable domain in full, completed from reference TRBV7-9 and TRBJ1-1, reads DTGVSQNPRHKITKRGQNVTFRCDPISEHNRLYWYRQTLGQGPEFLTYFQNEAQLEKSRLLSDRFSAERPKGSFSTLEIQRTEQGDSAMYLCASSFTGRGNTEAFFGQGTRLTVV.

The J gene is TRBJ2-7, the V gene TRBV28; 7 bases agree with TRBD1. The germline V gene encodes CDR1 MDHEN and CDR2 SYDVKM. Losses at the gene ends were 5 bases for V and 4 bases for J; bases not matched to a gene: 14. The CDR3 covers 16 residues. CDR3 loop: CASSENEYRGLYEQYF. As DNA, the CDR3 is TGTGCCAGCAGTGAAAATGAATACAGGGGATTGTACGAGCAGTACTTC.

This chain links TRBV3-1 (or the pseudogene TRBV3-2) with TRBJ2-5; tentative D call: TRBD2 (6 bases). The CDR3 loop spans 13 amino acids. The V gene lost 2 bases and the J gene lost 4 bases, with 8 bases spanning the gap. Germline CDR1 is LGHDT and CDR2 is YNNKEL (reference sequence). DNA of the CDR3: TGTGCCAGCAGCCAAAGGGGAGGAGAGACCCAGTACTTC. It specifies CASSQRGGETQYF.

J is TRBJ1-5 and V is TRBV5-1, with 7 nucleotides matching TRBD1. Per germline, CDR1 SGHRS and CDR2 YFSETQ. The CDR3 length is 15 residues. V lost 5 bases and J lost 3; bases outside the gene matches: 8. The CDR3 nucleotides read TGCGCCAGCAGACAGGGGTCGGGCAACAATCAGCCCCAGCATTTT. Protein: CASRQGSGNNQPQHF.

The chain is built from TRBV12-5 and TRBJ2-1, with D perhaps matching TRBD2 (5 bases). Germline assignment: CDR1 LGHNT and CDR2 FRNRAP. Trimming shortened V by 0 bases and J by 4 bases, and 16 bases separated the two germline ends. The CDR3 has 17 amino acids. The CDR3 nucleotides are TGTGCTAGTGGTTTGGTACCCTACGCTAGCAAGTACAATGAGCAGTTCTTC. Translation: CASGLVPYASKYNEQFF.